This T cell receptor beta chain originates from a study of T-cell reconstitution after alpha-beta-depleted transplantation in children (TCRdb year 2016). Broadly, across the study: Using TCR repertoire profiling, the study quantitatively followed how T-cell immune reconstitution unfolded in children after TCRalphabeta/CD19-depleted allogeneic hematopoietic cell transplantation. General study outcomes and caveats: In some patients, the high TCRbeta diversity seen at day 60 was put down to recipient T cells and intrathymic progenitors that had survived conditioning. Over subsequent months, a decline in hyperexpanded clone frequencies was noted, and after one year, T-cell counts and TCRbeta diversity were mostly ascribed to newly produced T cells. Apparently early alphabetaT-cell count recovery about two months after transplant reportedly relied on only several hundred rapidly expanded clones derived from non-depleted graft cells.

Trimming takes 7 bases from V and 5 bases from J, and the germline ends sit 15 bases apart. The CDR3 has 13 amino acids, counting the end cysteine and phenylalanine. The DNA shown is the 39-base CDR3, in frame from base 1. CDR1 and CDR2, per the germline V gene, are SQVTM and ANQGSEA. The treatment or condition label, read with the paper, signifies: allogeneic hematopoietic cell transplantation with graft depleted of TCRalphabeta T cells and CD19 B cells. Transplant recipients were children who received TCRalphabeta/CD19-depleted allogeneic hematopoietic cell grafts. This clonotype occurred many times. This receptor's antigen is unknown. The record has no base qualities; no much larger clone is one base away. The library was prepared using PCR. Sequencing was carried out with an Illumina HiSeq 2500. TCR libraries were prepared with molecular barcoding, using unique molecular identifiers to normalize TCRbeta repertoire quantification. TCRdb ran its own pipeline on the public reads, namely fastp trimming at Q25 and MiXCR clone calling, and kept in-frame beta chains. Entries are consolidated by CDR3 protein sequence, retaining the most common genes and DNA. The sample table contains 540,000 or so distinct CDR3 sequences; only one count was recorded for 20% to 25% of them. Over 12% of the sample comes from the top ten.

The chain was built from TRBV29-1 and TRBJ1-3, with a weak D call of TRBD1 (6 bases match). This TCR was recovered from a boy in the first two years of life who had a stem cell transplant for acute myeloid leukemia, so the T cells may come from the graft donor. Source: PBMCs, mostly from graft donor cells, taken 360 days after TCRalphabeta/CD19-depleted stem cell transplant. In nucleotides, the sequence is TGCAGCGCCGCCCGGGACACCCGAAACACCATATATTTT. This is translated as CSAARDTRNTIYF.